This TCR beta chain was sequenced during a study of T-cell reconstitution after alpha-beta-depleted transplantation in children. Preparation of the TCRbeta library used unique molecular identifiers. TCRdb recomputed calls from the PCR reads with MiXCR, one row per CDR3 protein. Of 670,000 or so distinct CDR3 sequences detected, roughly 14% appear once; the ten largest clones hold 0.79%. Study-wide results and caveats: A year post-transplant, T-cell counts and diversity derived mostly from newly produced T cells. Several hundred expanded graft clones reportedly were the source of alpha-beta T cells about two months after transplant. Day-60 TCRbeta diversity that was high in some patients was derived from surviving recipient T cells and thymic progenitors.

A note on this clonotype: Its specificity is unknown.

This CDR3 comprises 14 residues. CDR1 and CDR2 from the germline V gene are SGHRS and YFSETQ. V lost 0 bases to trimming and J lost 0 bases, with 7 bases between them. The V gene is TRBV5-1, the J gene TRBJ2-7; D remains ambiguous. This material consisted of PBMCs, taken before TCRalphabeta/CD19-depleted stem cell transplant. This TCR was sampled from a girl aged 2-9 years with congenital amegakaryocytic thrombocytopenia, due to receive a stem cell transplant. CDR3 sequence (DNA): TGCGCCAGCAGCTTGGGTTGGAACTCCTACGAGCAGTACTTC. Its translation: CASSLGWNSYEQYF. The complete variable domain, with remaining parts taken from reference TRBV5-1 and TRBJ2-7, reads KAGVTQTPRYLIKTRGQQVTLSCSPISGHRSVSWYQQTPGQGLQFLFEYFSETQRNKGNFPGRFSGRQFSNSRSEMNVSTLELGDSALYLCASSLGWNSYEQYFGPGTRLTVT.